These T cell receptor beta chains were read from a single sample in a study of T-cell reconstitution after alpha-beta-depleted transplantation in children. One entry per CDR3 protein, called by TCRdb with MiXCR from the PCR reads. The sample has some 460,000 distinct CDR3 sequences, 16% seen once. The starting material was PBMCs, mostly from graft donor cells, obtained 360 days after TCRalphabeta/CD19-depleted stem cell transplant. Source of these receptors: a boy in the first two years of life who had a stem cell transplant for Wiskott-Aldrich syndrome, so the T cells may come from the graft donor. Both conserved end residues are part of each CDR3. Fields, in order: D gene, clone size, J gene, V gene, CDR3 protein, CDR3 DNA. A D gene is named only where the DNA matches it firmly. Clone size is stated in some rows and not others, as once, few, many or a class when expanded.

d_gene: TRBD1; abundance: few; j_gene: TRBJ1-1; v_gene: TRBV10-3; CDR3aa: CAIRRTGGEAFF; CDR3nt: TGTGCCATCAGACGGACAGGGGGCGAAGCTTTCTTT
d_gene: -; abundance: many; j_gene: TRBJ2-2; v_gene: TRBV6-1; CDR3aa: CASSDRVANTGELFF; CDR3nt: TGTGCCAGCAGTGACAGGGTTGCGAACACCGGGGAGCTGTTTTTT
d_gene: -; abundance: many; j_gene: TRBJ2-4; v_gene: TRBV12-3/TRBV12-4; CDR3aa: CASSLRVLRAKNIQYF; CDR3nt: TGTGCCAGCAGCCTCCGGGTCTTAAGGGCCAAAAACATTCAGTACTTC
d_gene: -; abundance: -; j_gene: TRBJ2-5; v_gene: TRBV28; CDR3aa: CASSLSKQGREQETQYF; CDR3nt: TGTGCCAGCAGTTTATCCAAGCAGGGGCGAGAGCAAGAGACCCAGTACTTC
d_gene: -; abundance: few; j_gene: TRBJ2-4; v_gene: TRBV15; CDR3aa: CATSRVLQPPVTKNIQYF; CDR3nt: TGTGCCACCAGCAGAGTGTTACAGCCGCCGGTGACCAAAAACATTCAGTACTTC
d_gene: TRBD2; abundance: few; j_gene: TRBJ2-1; v_gene: TRBV27; CDR3aa: CASSLWPSGSTEQFF; CDR3nt: TGTGCCAGCAGTTTATGGCCTAGCGGGAGTACCGAGCAGTTCTTC
d_gene: TRBD1; abundance: -; j_gene: TRBJ1-1; v_gene: TRBV10-3; CDR3aa: CAISAKQGAEAFF; CDR3nt: TGTGCCATCAGTGCGAAACAGGGGGCTGAAGCTTTCTTT
d_gene: -; abundance: -; j_gene: TRBJ2-1; v_gene: TRBV21-1; CDR3aa: CASSLRTKGNEQFF; CDR3nt: TGTGCCAGCAGCCTTCGGACAAAAGGCAATGAGCAGTTCTTC
d_gene: TRBD2; abundance: few; j_gene: TRBJ2-2; v_gene: TRBV5-1; CDR3aa: CASSFGGGRTGELFF; CDR3nt: TGCGCCAGCAGCTTCGGCGGGGGGCGGACCGGGGAGCTGTTTTTT
d_gene: -; abundance: -; j_gene: TRBJ2-5; v_gene: TRBV4-1; CDR3aa: CASSQFPPGGKPETQYF; CDR3nt: TGCGCCAGCAGCCAATTCCCACCAGGCGGGAAGCCAGAGACCCAGTACTTC
d_gene: -; abundance: -; j_gene: TRBJ2-3; v_gene: TRBV4-3; CDR3aa: CASSQRGTSTDTQYF; CDR3nt: TGCGCCAGCAGCCAACGCGGAACTAGCACAGATACGCAGTATTTT
d_gene: TRBD1; abundance: few; j_gene: TRBJ1-6; v_gene: TRBV6-5; CDR3aa: CASSTGQGWVSPLHF; CDR3nt: TGTGCCAGCAGTACAGGACAGGGGTGGGTCTCACCCCTCCACTTT
d_gene: TRBD2; abundance: few; j_gene: TRBJ2-4; v_gene: TRBV4-3; CDR3aa: CASSQELGTTLAKNIQYF; CDR3nt: TGCGCCAGCAGCCAAGAGTTGGGGACTACCCTAGCCAAAAACATTCAGTACTTC
d_gene: TRBD2; abundance: few; j_gene: TRBJ2-7; v_gene: TRBV7-9; CDR3aa: CASSLAPRGGLDYEQYF; CDR3nt: TGTGCCAGCAGCTTAGCCCCGCGGGGGGGCCTAGACTACGAGCAGTACTTC
d_gene: TRBD1; abundance: few; j_gene: TRBJ1-2; v_gene: TRBV12-3/TRBV12-4; CDR3aa: CASSSSTGRNYGYTF; CDR3nt: TGTGCCAGCAGTTCCTCGACAGGGAGAAACTATGGCTACACCTTC
d_gene: -; abundance: -; j_gene: TRBJ1-5; v_gene: TRBV27; CDR3aa: CASSRKGGSVSNQPQHF; CDR3nt: TGTGCCAGCAGCCGGAAGGGGGGTTCGGTTAGCAATCAGCCCCAGCATTTT